The clone carrying this T cell receptor beta chain was seen only a few times. What it binds is unknown. CDR3 length: 17 residues. CDR1 and CDR2 (germline): LGHDT, YNNKEL (reference sequence). The V end was cut by 7 bases, the J end by 0 bases, with 20 bases between. The sample is drawn from a study of response to subunit inactivated influenza vaccine. Overall study results and limits: The study's authors posited that every seasonal influenza vaccination enlists few new T cells.

TCRdb re-called the RT-PCR reads with MiXCR, one entry per CDR3 protein. The sample holds 450,000 to 600,000 distinct CDR3 sequences, approximately 17% seen once. The receptor comes from a man aged 45-69 years who received an inactivated influenza vaccine. This chain connects TRBV3-1 to TRBJ2-3, with a possible D match to TRBD2 (6 bases). The sample was CD4+ T cells sorted from PBMCs, taken 23 months after vaccination. CDR3 residues: CASNTPGGSASTDTQYF. CDR3 coding DNA: TGTGCCAGCAACACCCCCGGGGGTAGCGCAAGCACAGATACGCAGTATTTT.